This T cell receptor (beta chain) stems from a study of shared clonotypes between healthy human individuals. Whole-study results and caveats: Against clonotypes common to all four donors, non-shared ones had lower generation probabilities.

Method: immunoSEQ multiplex PCR; TCRdb's copy keeps in-frame clones and lacks some. The sample shows 600,000 to 750,000 clones, 90% of them seen only once. This CDR3 is 15 amino acids long. Trimming at V came to 3 bases and at J to 4 bases, leaving 7 bases not matched to a gene. The germline V gene has CDR1 SGDLS and CDR2 YYNGEE. As regards this clone: Its cognate antigen is unknown.

Sequenced sample: memory CD8+ T cells from PBMCs. The sample's subset: CD45RO+ cells pooled with CCR7-negative TemRA cells. This sequence joins TRBV9 and TRBJ2-7, with 10 bases matching TRBD1. This TCR came from a man aged 18 to 29 in good health. Some clones in this sample may be carry-over from other donors' samples. CDR3 coding DNA: TGTGCCAGCAGCGAGGAGACAGGGGGCTATTACGAGCAGTACTTC. Translation gives CASSEETGGYYEQYF.